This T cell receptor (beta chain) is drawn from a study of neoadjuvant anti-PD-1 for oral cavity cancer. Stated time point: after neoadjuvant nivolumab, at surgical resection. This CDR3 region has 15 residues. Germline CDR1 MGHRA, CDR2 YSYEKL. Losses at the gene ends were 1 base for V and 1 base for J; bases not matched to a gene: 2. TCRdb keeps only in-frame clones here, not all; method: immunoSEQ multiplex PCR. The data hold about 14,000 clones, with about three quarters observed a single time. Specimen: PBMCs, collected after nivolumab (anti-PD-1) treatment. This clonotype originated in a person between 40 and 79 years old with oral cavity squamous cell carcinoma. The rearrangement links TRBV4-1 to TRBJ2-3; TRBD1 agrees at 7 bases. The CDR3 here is CASSQVGGGTDTQYF. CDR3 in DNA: TGCGCCAGCAGCCAAGTAGGGGGCGGCACAGATACGCAGTATTTT.